This TCR beta chain appears in the sequencing data of a study of CD8+ T cells in alopecia areata. Once RNA had been extracted, it was reverse transcribed into cDNA to act as the sequencing template. The repertoire was sequenced with immunoSEQ multiplex PCR; TCRdb's copy has only in-frame clones and lacks some. The sample records 150,000 to 200,000 clones, 40% to 55% being singletons. Described treatment: oral pan-JAK inhibitor, 5-10 mg twice daily. The sequence came from a human donor with alopecia areata. The starting material was CD8+ T cells sorted from blood, obtained around week 54, from a patient treated with tofacitinib.

The CDR3 sequence is CAWQPGQGRNTEAFF. CDR3 bases: TGTGCCTGGCAACCGGGACAGGGTAGGAACACTGAAGCTTTCTTT. The chain is built from TRBV30 and TRBJ1-1; 9 nucleotides line up with TRBD1. The CDR3 totals 15 residues. The junction had 8 bases not matched to a gene; V was cut back by 5 bases and J by 1 base. The germline gives CDR1 GTSNPN, CDR2 SVGIG (reference sequence).